A single sample gave rise to the 14 T cell receptor beta chains below, sequenced in a study of blood T cell repertoires in COVID-19. Here immunoSEQ multiplex PCR was the method, and the copy in TCRdb shows in-frame clones only, minus some. Among more than 250,000 clones listed, 70% to 90% were seen once. Material: PBMCs or T cells enriched from blood (not recorded which). Every receptor here comes from a woman aged 30 to 39 who had recovered from COVID-19.

This chain connects TRBV7-9 to TRBJ1-3; the D gene is possibly TRBD1 (6 bases). The CDR3 extends over 14 amino acids. CDR1 is SEHNR, CDR2 FQNEAQ, per germline (reference sequence). Trimming removed 5 bases at V and 3 bases at J, with 11 bases between. CDR3: CASSPRTDGNTIYF. The CDR3 DNA reads as TGTGCCAGCAGCCCCCGGACAGATGGAAACACCATATATTTT.

CDR3 nucleotides: TGTGCCAGCAGTTTTGGTTCAGGAAGCTATGGCTACACCTTC. Its translation is CASSFGSGSYGYTF. V and J are TRBV28 and TRBJ1-2; D unclear. V was pared by 3 bases and J by 4 bases, with 12 bases between. This CDR3 has 14 residues. The V gene's germline CDR1 is MDHEN and CDR2 SYDVKM.

This chain links TRBV6-4 with TRBJ1-2; maybe TRBD1 (5 bases). Germline V gene data show CDR1 as MRHNA and CDR2 as SNTAGT. The CDR3 runs 15 residues. V lost 6 bases and J lost 5, with 19 bases in between. The CDR3 nucleotides read TGTGCCAGCAGCGCGACAGCAACCTTAATGTATGGCTACACCTTC. Residues: CASSATATLMYGYTF.

This chain uses TRBV7-3 with TRBJ2-1, with 11 positions matching TRBD2. CDR3 length equals 15 residues. Trimming at V came to 3 bases and at J to 7 bases, leaving 5 bases not matched to a gene. The V gene's germline CDR1 is SGHTA and CDR2 FQGTGA. The CDR3 region has the DNA TGTGCCAGCAGCTTTAGCGGGGGGGTTCGAAATGAGCAGTTCTTC. Translation: CASSFSGGVRNEQFF. Full variable domain (missing parts from reference TRBV7-3 and TRBJ2-1): GAGVSQTPSNKVTEKGKYVELRCDPISGHTALYWYRQSLGQGPEFLIYFQGTGAADDSGLPNDRFFAVRPEGSVSTLKIQRTERGDSAVYLCASSFSGGVRNEQFFGPGTRLTVL.

The V and J genes are TRBV6-5 and TRBJ1-1, with a tentative D call TRBD1 (6 bases). V was trimmed by 7 bases and J by 6 bases, leaving 15 bases between them. The CDR3 contains 13 residues. Looked up from germline, CDR1 is MNHEY and CDR2 is SVGAGI. CDR3 sequence: CASTLLQGSEAFF. The DNA of the CDR3 is TGTGCCAGCACCTTACTCCAGGGGTCTGAAGCTTTCTTT.

V is TRBV14 and J is TRBJ1-1; no clear D. Germline V CDR1 and CDR2: SGHDN, FVKESK. This CDR3 comprises 17 residues. V lost 4 bases, J lost 1 base, and 19 bases lay in between. The CDR3 DNA reads as TGTGCCAGCAGCCTAGAGGAGGAGTGGAGGGCGAACACTGAAGCTTTCTTT. The encoded protein is CASSLEEEWRANTEAFF. Variable domain in full (rest from reference TRBV14 and TRBJ1-1): EAGVTQFPSHSVIEKGQTVTLRCDPISGHDNLYWYRRVMGKEIKFLLHFVKESKQDESGMPNNRFLAERTGGTYSTLKVQPAELEDSGVYFCASSLEEEWRANTEAFFGQGTRLTVV.

This clone has ten or more counts. One junction end disagrees with the germline gene, perhaps due to a read error. Different DNA sequences within this sample yield the same CDR3. The chain couples TRBV9 to TRBJ2-1; 9 nucleotides match TRBD2. The CDR3 runs 16 residues. Germline CDR1 and CDR2: SGDLS and YYNGEE. The CDR3 nucleotides read TGTGCCCGCAGCGTCGGGGGTAGCGGGGGAGGCAATGAGCAGTTCTTC. Its translation is CARSVGGSGGGNEQFF.

This clone has more than one count but fewer than ten. V and J are TRBV6-2 or TRBV6-3 and TRBJ1-1, with D perhaps TRBD1 (6 bases). The CDR3 length is 18 residues. The V gene's germline CDR1 is MNHEY and CDR2 SVGEGT. Trimming removed 4 bases from V and 0 bases from J, with 21 bases in between. Written as DNA, the CDR3 is TGTGCCAGCAGTTCCCACTCGCCGACAGGACGCATGAACACTGAAGCTTTCTTT. As protein: CASSSHSPTGRMNTEAFF.

The chain is built from TRBV29-1 and TRBJ1-2; 10 positions match TRBD1. CDR3 length equals 11 residues. J gave up 14 bases and V 4 bases, and 7 bases lay outside the gene matches. Looked up from germline, CDR1 is SQVTM and CDR2 is ANQGSEA. As DNA, the CDR3 is TGCAGCGTTGCGGGACAGGGGTTGAGAACCTTC. It encodes CSVAGQGLRTF. The entire variable domain, with the rest obtained from reference TRBV29-1 and TRBJ1-2, is as follows: SAVISQKPSRDICQRGTSLTIQCQVDSQVTMMFWYRQQPGQSLTLIATANQGSEATYESGFVIDKFPISRPNLTFSTLTVSNMSPEDSSIYLCSVAGQGLRTFGSGTRLTVV.

The chain employs TRBV7-2 and TRBJ1-6; D gene uncertain. The germline V gene has CDR1 SGHTA and CDR2 FQGNSA. Trimming stripped 1 base from V and 0 bases from J, with 10 bases between. The CDR3 is made up of 17 amino acids. CDR3 sequence (DNA): TGTGCCAGCAGCTTAGTCGTCCTAAGCTCCTATAATTCACCCCTCCACTTT. This codes for CASSLVVLSSYNSPLHF.

The genes are TRBV6-5 and TRBJ1-2; TRBD1 matches 11 bases. Germline CDR1 reads MNHEY; CDR2 reads SVGAGI. V shed 0 bases and J 8 bases; nucleotides not matched to a gene: 8. This CDR3 has 16 residues. The CDR3 region has the DNA TGTGCCAGCAGTTACTCGAGGACAGGGGGCGCGGAGGGCTACACCTTC. As protein: CASSYSRTGGAEGYTF.

This rearrangement joins TRBV19 to TRBJ1-2, with 11 bases matching TRBD1. Germline CDR1 LNHDA, CDR2 SQIVND (reference sequence). This CDR3 has 17 residues. The trim removed 3 bases at V and 3 bases at J, leaving 9 bases unmatched. The CDR3 nucleotides read TGTGCCAGTAGTATTGTGGACAGGGGGCGGTTCGACTATGGCTACACCTTC. Protein: CASSIVDRGRFDYGYTF.

There are a few counts of this clone. The rearrangement links TRBV6-4 to TRBJ2-2, with TRBD2 matching over 12 bases. This CDR3 comprises 16 residues. Trimming cost V 6 bases and J 4 bases; bases outside gene matches: 6. Germline CDR1 MRHNA, CDR2 SNTAGT. This chain's CDR3 is CASSRTSGGSTGELFF. The CDR3 DNA sequence: TGTGCCAGCAGCCGCACTAGCGGGGGGTCCACCGGGGAGCTGTTTTTT.

The chain recombines TRBV4-3 with TRBJ2-3, with no clear D. The V and J ends lost 2 bases and 2 bases respectively, with 8 bases between them. The germline V gene has CDR1 LGHNA and CDR2 YSLEER. The CDR3 covers 14 residues. The CDR3 is CASSQPGNTDTQYF. The CDR3 DNA follows: TGCGCCAGCAGCCAACCGGGTAACACAGATACGCAGTATTTT.